The source of this T cell receptor beta chain is a study of vaccination effects on CD4 cells after COVID-19. Study in general: BNT162b2 vaccine or mRNA-1273 vaccine was given to participants in two doses.

This table comes from immunoSEQ multiplex PCR, and its TCRdb copy is limited to in-frame clones, with some not included. Found here are fewer than 25,000 clones, approximately 80% of them singletons; the top ten hold approximately 10%. Concerning this clone: As yet, its antigen is unknown.

There are 16 residues in the CDR3. CDR1 and CDR2 from the germline V gene are SGHRS and YFSETQ. V was shortened by 4 bases and J by 0 bases, with 15 bases between the two germline ends. Overall study results and limits: After vaccination of healthy people, only 1 of 255 vaccine-induced clones cross-reacted with common cold coronaviruses.

Under the ViraFEST assay, PBMC were stimulated with viral peptide pools so that antigen-specific CD4+ T cells expanded. Sequencing was performed afterwards. Culture lasted under 13 days before CD4+ T cell isolation. Testing of the vaccine recipients showed negative nucleocapsid antibodies and no prior SARS-CoV-2 infection. Days 3 and 7 saw half the medium replaced with IL-2 medium. The V call is TRBV5-1, the J call TRBJ2-3, with D perhaps TRBD2 (6 bases). Sequenced material: CD4+ T cells from PBMCs cultured with HCoV-NL63 spike peptides, taken before COVID-19 vaccination. The clonotype was recovered from a human donor who received a COVID-19 vaccine. The CDR3 loop is CASSPYASASTDTQYF. The CDR3, as DNA: TGCGCCAGCAGCCCCTATGCTAGCGCTAGCACAGATACGCAGTATTTT.